This T cell receptor beta chain appears in the sequencing data of a study of blood T cell repertoires in COVID-19 (TCRdb year 2020). Study-level background: The collaborator samples originated in the United States, Italy and Spain and spanned the acute and convalescent phases of COVID-19. Deeply sampled blood TCRbeta repertoires from subjects exposed to, actively infected with, or recovered from COVID-19 were included in the dataset. The repertoires were made available in a free public database intended to serve as a resource for research on the immune response to SARS-CoV-2. Where available, HLA class I and class II types were taken from metadata supplied by the sample provider and were not determined by assay-based typing. The material from the prospective study consisted of cDNA or gDNA derived from T cells, B-cell-depleted T cells, or PBMCs. The samples were drawn from two sources: the first 160 participants of the ongoing ImmuneRACE study, and fewer than 1,500 subjects contributed by 6 global collaborators. The sample metadata nearly always contained a de-identified subject ID, COVID-19 status, age in years and sex.

Sequences MNHNS (CDR1) and SASEGT (CDR2) are obtained from the germline V gene. From cysteine to phenylalanine, the CDR3 is 15 amino acids long. Left in the record is the CDR3 DNA by itself, 45 bases read in frame from the first base. Trimming at the junction amounts to 1 base on V and 8 bases on J, and the germline ends lie 17 bases apart. Whole blood was collected in K2EDTA tubes by collaborating institutions according to the institutions' own protocols. For TCRbeta analysis, collaborator samples were shipped as frozen whole blood, as isolated PBMCs, or as DNA extracted from either sample type. Study-wide conclusions, independent of this receptor: Clinical and demographic metadata were provided uncurated, with the amount varying by source and participant.

The immunoSEQ Assay, a bias-controlled multiplex PCR, was used to amplify TCRbeta CDR3 regions from genomic DNA. Per the original workflow: Nucleated cell counts per sample were estimated from amplification of reference gene primers within the assay. To quantify the absolute abundance of each unique TCRbeta CDR3 rearrangement, sequence reads were collapsed and filtered. Productive Simpson clonality was computed per sample as the square root of Simpson's diversity index over productive rearrangements. TCRdb re-hosts the immuneACCESS table, in-frame sequences only. Its copies lack some clones; in the studies checked, an unresolved V gene accounts for under half of them, and the cause for the rest is not known. V and J calls and clone size are copied from that table; D and trimming were computed from the DNA. This sample is represented by 150,000 to 170,000 clones; about 89% of them were singletons. About 0.55% of the sample is taken by the ten largest.

In regard to this clone: The target of this receptor is not known. The sample holds no much larger clone one base away, and base qualities are not on file.

The sequence joins TRBV6-1 to TRBJ1-1; a tentative D match to TRBD1 spans 6 bases. This clonotype was obtained from a man aged 50 or older with acute or convalescent COVID-19. Sequenced sample: peripheral blood. The nucleotide sequence reads as follows: TGTGCCAGCAGTGAAGACATGGGACACTGGGGGGAAGCTTTCTTT. Translated, it gives CASSEDMGHWGEAFF.